The T cell receptor beta chain described here comes from a study of monozygotic twins with inflammatory bowel disease (dated by TCRdb to the late 2010s). For the study in its entirety: The full study comprised about 28 monozygotic twin pairs: nine German pairs (four IBD-concordant, five IBD-discordant) and 19 IBD-discordant Danish pairs. The search for disease-associated traits relied mainly on comparing IBD patients with their genetically identical healthy co-twins within discordant pairs. Each individual had, on average, about 151 000 unique TCRalpha sequences and 181 000 unique TCRbeta sequences available for analysis. Broad study findings and their caveats: Compared with healthy twins, IBD patients shared fewer clonotypes with other individuals, and the difference was most pronounced in patients with signs of disease activity. The analysis was unable to tell different T cell subtypes apart. Measured by the inverse Simpson index, TCRbeta repertoire diversity was lower in IBD patients than in their healthy co-twins. No single strong signal or clonotype linked to IBD turned up in the results, so the idea that one exists was not supported. Concordant and discordant twins showed no difference in repertoire similarity, possibly because of limited statistical power. Because patients received different immunosuppressive treatments, the repertoires may have picked up extra background noise and variability between individuals.

Libraries were made using 5' RACE. For each TCR library, 3,500 to 4,500 ng of total RNA was used. For each sample, cDNA was synthesized in eight separate reactions using SMARTScribe reverse transcriptase. During cDNA synthesis, template switching was used to introduce unique molecular identifiers that contained a 6-nucleotide sample barcode. Two nested PCRs of around 16 and 10 cycles amplified the TCRalpha and TCRbeta cDNA, and bead purification followed each PCR. Before amplification, the cDNA was treated with uracil DNA-glycosylase and purified using the QIAquick PCR purification kit. In the second PCR, Illumina TruSeq-compatible adapters and sample-specific barcodes were added. TapeStation and Qubit were used to check library quality and concentration, and roughly 5.5 ng of each library was pooled. Sequencing of pooled libraries was carried out on an Illumina HiSeq2500 single-index Rapid Run using 2 x 100 bp reads and custom sequencing primers. Regarding the original processing steps: UMI-based consensus assembly with MiGEC version 1.2.6 was used to correct PCR and sequencing errors. MiXCR version 2.1.1 was used to carry out V(D)J alignment, clonotype assembly and CDR3 extraction. Normalisation of gene usage, clonotype sharing and MAIT/NKT TCR abundance was achieved by analysing the top 1000, 10 000 and 20 000 clonotypes per sample. Diversity was computed as the inverse Simpson index with the vegan R package after downsampling to 27 000 UMIs. Paired Mann-Whitney U tests on discordant twin pairs were used, with Benjamini-Hochberg multiple-testing correction. Following TCRdb reprocessing, every CDR3 protein sequence forms one entry, and DNA is not provided. TCRdb, rather than the study authors, made the V and J calls. The table held for this sample gives over 150,000 distinct CDR3 sequences. Jointly, the top ten make up roughly 2.6% of the sample.

For this clonotype: No cognate antigen has been identified for it.

From each donor, an approximately 2.5 ml peripheral blood sample was drawn into PAXgene tubes and stored at -80 degrees C. Without any T cell sorting, total RNA was extracted from whole blood using the PAXgene blood miRNA kit on an automated QIAcube. Deep TCRalpha and TCRbeta repertoire profiling with unique molecular barcoding was performed on peripheral blood of monozygotic twin pairs concordant or discordant for inflammatory bowel disease. Smoking habits were recorded for all twin pairs, with individuals classified as current, former or never smokers. The germline V gene encodes CDR1 LNHDA and CDR2 SQIVND (reference sequence). From the cysteine up to the phenylalanine, the CDR3 has a length of 14 residues. Only the protein is available.

What was sequenced was blood. The sequence was obtained from a human donor with ulcerative colitis or Crohn's disease, or a healthy co-twin of an affected twin (not recorded which). The chain was built from TRBV19 and TRBJ2-3. The CDR3 protein: CASSWRSFTDTQYF.